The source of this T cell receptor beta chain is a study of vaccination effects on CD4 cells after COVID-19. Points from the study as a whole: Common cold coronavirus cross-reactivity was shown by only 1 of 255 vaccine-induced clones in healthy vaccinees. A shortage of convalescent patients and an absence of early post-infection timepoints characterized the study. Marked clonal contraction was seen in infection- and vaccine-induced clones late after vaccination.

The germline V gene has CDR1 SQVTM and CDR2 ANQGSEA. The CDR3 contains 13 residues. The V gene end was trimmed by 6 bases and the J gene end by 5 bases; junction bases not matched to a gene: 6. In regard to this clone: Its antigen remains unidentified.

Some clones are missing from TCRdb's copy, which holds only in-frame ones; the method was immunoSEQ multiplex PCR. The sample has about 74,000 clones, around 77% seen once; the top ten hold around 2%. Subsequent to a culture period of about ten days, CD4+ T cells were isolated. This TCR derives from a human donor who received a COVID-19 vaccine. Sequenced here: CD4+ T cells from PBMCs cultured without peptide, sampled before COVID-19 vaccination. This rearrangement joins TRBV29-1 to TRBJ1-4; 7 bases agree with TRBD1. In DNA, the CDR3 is TGCAGCGTGAGACAGGGCCCCAATGAAAAACTGTTTTTT. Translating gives CSVRQGPNEKLFF.